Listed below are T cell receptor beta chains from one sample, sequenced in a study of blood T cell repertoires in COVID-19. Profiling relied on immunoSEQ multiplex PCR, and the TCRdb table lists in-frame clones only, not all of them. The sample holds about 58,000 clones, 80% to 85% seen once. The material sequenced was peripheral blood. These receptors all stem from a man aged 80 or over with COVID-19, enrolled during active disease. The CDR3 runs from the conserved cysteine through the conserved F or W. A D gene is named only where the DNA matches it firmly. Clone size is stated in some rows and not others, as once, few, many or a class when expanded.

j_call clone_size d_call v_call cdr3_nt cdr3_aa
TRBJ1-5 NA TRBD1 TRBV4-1 TGCGCCAGCAGCCAGTCCGGGACAGGGACTGGCAATCAGCCCCAGCATTTT CASSQSGTGTGNQPQHF
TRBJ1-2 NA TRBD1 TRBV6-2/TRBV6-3 TGTGCCAGCAGTCGTCAAATCGGGACAGGGCATTATGGCTACACCTTC CASSRQIGTGHYGYTF
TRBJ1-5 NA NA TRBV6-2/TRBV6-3 TGTGCCAGCAGCCGCGGACAGATTTATAGCAATCAGCCCCAGCATTTT CASSRGQIYSNQPQHF
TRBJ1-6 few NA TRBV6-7 TGTGCCAGCAGTTACTCCCTCCGGGATAATTCACCCCTCCACTTT CASSYSLRDNSPLHF
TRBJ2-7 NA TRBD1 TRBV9 TGTGCCAGCAGCGGTACTGGGGACAGGGGCTACGAGCAGTACTTC CASSGTGDRGYEQYF
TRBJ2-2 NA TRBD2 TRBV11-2 TGTGCCAGCAGCCCCTTGACTAGCTCAACCGGGGAGCTGTTTTTT CASSPLTSSTGELFF
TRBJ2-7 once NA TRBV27 TGTGCCAGCAGTCCGGGGGACGGCTACGAGCAGTACTTC CASSPGDGYEQYF
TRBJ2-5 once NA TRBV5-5 TGTGCCAGCAGCTTGGCCGGGAGTGGGGAGACCCAGTACTTC CASSLAGSGETQYF
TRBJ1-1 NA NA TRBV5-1 TGCGCCAGCAGCTTATTCGGACAGCGGAACACTGAAGCTTTCTTT CASSLFGQRNTEAFF
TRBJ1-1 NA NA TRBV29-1 TGCAGCGTTGAATCCCGTCGGGGAAACACTGAAGCTTTCTTT CSVESRRGNTEAFF
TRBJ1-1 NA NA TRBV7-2 TGTGCCAGCAGCTTAAAGATAGACACTGAAGCTTTCTTT CASSLKIDTEAFF
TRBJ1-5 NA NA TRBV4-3 TGCGCCAGCAGCCAAGCAGGGGGCAATCAGCCCCAGCATTTT CASSQAGGNQPQHF
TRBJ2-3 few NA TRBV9 TGTGCCAGCAGCATTCGACAGGGCACAGATACGCAGTATTTT CASSIRQGTDTQYF
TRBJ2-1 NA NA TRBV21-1 TGTGCCAGCCGGGAAGGGTTCTTC CASREGFF
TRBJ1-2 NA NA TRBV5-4 TGTGCCAGCAGCTTGGGCGGGGGGCGCGGGGATGGCTACACCTTC CASSLGGGRGDGYTF
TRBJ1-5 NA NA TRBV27 TGTGCCAGCTCAGGGACTGCCTTAAATCAGCCCCAGCATTTT CASSGTALNQPQHF
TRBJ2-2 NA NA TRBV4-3 TGCGCCAGCCGCCGTCAGCGAGGGAACACCGGGGAGCTGTTTTTT CASRRQRGNTGELFF
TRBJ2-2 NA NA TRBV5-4 TGTGCCAGCAGCCCAGGACAGCAAAACCGACCGTTTTTT CASSPGQQNRPFF
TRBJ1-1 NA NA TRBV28 TGTGCCAGCAGCCCGGAGTACACTGAAGCTTTCTTT CASSPEYTEAFF
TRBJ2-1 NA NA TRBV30 TGTGCCTGGTTGGGGAGCTCCTACAATGAGCAGTTCTTC CAWLGSSYNEQFF
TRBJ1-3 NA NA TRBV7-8 TGTGCCAGCAGCCCAGGTCGTGGAAACACCATATATTTT CASSPGRGNTIYF
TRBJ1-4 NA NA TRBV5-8 TGTGCCAGCAGCCGGAGGGGAAAAGGCGAAAAACTGTTTTTT CASSRRGKGEKLFF
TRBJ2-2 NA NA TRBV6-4 TGTGCCAGCAGTGAGGCGGGGACAGAGAACACCGGGGAGCTGTTTTTT CASSEAGTENTGELFF
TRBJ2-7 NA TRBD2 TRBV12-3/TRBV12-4 TGTGCATCCGGGACTAGCGGGGTATACGAGCAGTACTTC CASGTSGVYEQYF
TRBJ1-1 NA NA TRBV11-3 TGTGCCATGTGGGGCCGTGGAGCTTTCTTT CAMWGRGAFF
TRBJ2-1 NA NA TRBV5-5 TGTGCCAGCAGCTTACCTCTAAACTATGAGCAGTTCTTC CASSLPLNYEQFF
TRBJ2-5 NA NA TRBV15 TGTGCCACCAGCAGATTTTACCTTGGGGCTGATGAAGAGACCCAGTACTTC CATSRFYLGADEETQYF
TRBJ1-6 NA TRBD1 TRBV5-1 TGCGCCAGCAGCCTGCACGGACAGGGAGATAATTCACCCCTCCACTTT CASSLHGQGDNSPLHF
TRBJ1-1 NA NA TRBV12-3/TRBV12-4 TGTGCCAGCAGGATAGTGATGAACACTGAAGCTTTCTTT CASRIVMNTEAFF
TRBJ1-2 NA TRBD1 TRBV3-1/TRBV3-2 TGTGCCAGCAGCCTCAGTTCCGACAGGGCCTTC CASSLSSDRAF
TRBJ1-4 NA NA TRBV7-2 TGTGCCAGCAGCCAGGGGAGTTTTGAAAAACTGTTTTTT CASSQGSFEKLFF
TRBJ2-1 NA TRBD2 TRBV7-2 TGTGCCAGCAGCCTCAGCGGGGCAGCAGATGAGCAGTTCTTC CASSLSGAADEQFF
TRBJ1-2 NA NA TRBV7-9 TGTGCCAGCAGCTTAGGGACAGTAGATGGCTACACCTTC CASSLGTVDGYTF
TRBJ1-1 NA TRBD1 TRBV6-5 TGTGCCAGCAGTTACGTTGGGACAGAGAGCACTGAAGCTTTCTTT CASSYVGTESTEAFF
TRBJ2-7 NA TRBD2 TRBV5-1 TGCGCCAGCAGCCCGGCTAGCGGGGGCTTCTACGAGCAGTACTTC CASSPASGGFYEQYF
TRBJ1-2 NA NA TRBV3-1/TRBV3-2 TGTGCCAGCAGCCCAAAATACAGTAACTATGGCTACACCTTC CASSPKYSNYGYTF